Below are 19 T cell receptor beta chains sequenced from a single sample in a study of cytomegalovirus exposure and HLA in healthy donors. The PCR employed 60 Vbeta primers together with 13 Jbeta primers. Method: immunoSEQ multiplex PCR; TCRdb's copy keeps in-frame clones and lacks some. The sample yields approximately 170,000 clones, about 82% seen once. Sequencing used PBMCs. Every receptor here comes from a male donor in good health and CMV-seronegative.

V gene TRBV5-1 combines with J gene TRBJ2-5; D gene uncertain. Between the trimmed V and J ends, which lost 5 bases and 5 bases, there was a span of 7 bases. The CDR3 consists of 11 residues. Germline-derived CDR1 and CDR2 are SGHRS and YFSETQ. CDR3 DNA: TGCGCCAGCAGGCGAGCGGAGACCCAGTACTTC. Its translation is CASRRAETQYF.

This chain joins TRBV29-1 and TRBJ2-2, with 7 bases identical to TRBD1. The CDR3 sequence is 14 residues long. The V gene end was trimmed by 4 bases and the J gene end by 0 bases; junction bases not matched to a gene: 2. Germline assignment: CDR1 SQVTM and CDR2 ANQGSEA. CDR3 coding DNA: TGCAGCGTTGTGACAGGGACGAACACCGGGGAGCTGTTTTTT. Its protein is CSVVTGTNTGELFF.

The V gene is TRBV30, the J gene TRBJ2-7, with TRBD2 identical over 10 bases. The junction had 8 bases not matched to a gene; V was cut back by 0 bases and J by 9 bases. The length of the CDR3 is 14 residues. Germline V gene data show CDR1 as GTSNPN and CDR2 as SVGIG (reference sequence). This CDR3 is CAWSVGLAETGQYF. DNA for the CDR3: TGTGCCTGGAGTGTAGGACTAGCGGAGACGGGGCAGTACTTC.

This clone was seen ten or more times. The chain employs TRBV6-6 and TRBJ2-1, with 8 bases aligning to TRBD2. The CDR3 loop spans 14 amino acids. The ends lost 2 bases at V and 5 bases at J; junction bases unmatched: 2. Germline CDR1 and CDR2: MNHNY and SVGAGI (reference sequence). The CDR3 reads CASSYPAGDNEQFF. In DNA, the CDR3 is TGTGCCAGCAGTTACCCAGCGGGGGACAATGAGCAGTTCTTC.

The rearrangement links TRBV5-4 to TRBJ2-3; 8 nucleotides match TRBD2. This CDR3 has 14 residues. The germline gives CDR1 SGHNT, CDR2 YYREEE (reference sequence). With V trimmed by 3 bases and J by 2 bases, 2 bases remained unmatched. The CDR3 DNA is TGTGCCAGCAGCTATAGCGGGGTCACAGATACGCAGTATTTT. Its protein is CASSYSGVTDTQYF.

V is TRBV13 and J is TRBJ2-1; D perhaps matches TRBD2 (6 bases). Trimming pared 5 bases from V and 1 base from J, leaving 12 bases between. The germline gives CDR1 PRHDT, CDR2 FYEKMQ (reference sequence). The CDR3 extends over 15 amino acids. The CDR3 sequence: CASSLEAGSYNEQFF. CDR3 DNA sequence: TGTGCCAGCAGCCTGGAGGCGGGGTCCTACAATGAGCAGTTCTTC.

The genes are TRBV5-1 and TRBJ2-1, with 8 bases fitting TRBD1. Germline CDR1 SGHRS, CDR2 YFSETQ. V shed 6 bases, J shed 6 bases, and the junction held 11 bases outside the gene matches. The CDR3 loop spans 15 amino acids. CDR3 amino acids: CASTASGGEVNEQFF. Written as DNA, the CDR3 is TGCGCCAGCACCGCTTCAGGGGGCGAGGTCAATGAGCAGTTCTTC. Full variable domain (outside the CDR3, taken from reference TRBV5-1 and TRBJ2-1): KAGVTQTPRYLIKTRGQQVTLSCSPISGHRSVSWYQQTPGQGLQFLFEYFSETQRNKGNFPGRFSGRQFSNSRSEMNVSTLELGDSALYLCASTASGGEVNEQFFGPGTRLTVL.

V is TRBV9 and J is TRBJ1-5; TRBD1 matches at 7 bases. Germline CDR1 and CDR2: SGDLS and YYNGEE. Trimming took 6 bases from V and 2 from J; bases not matched to a gene: 8. The CDR3 extends over 15 amino acids. CDR3 DNA sequence: TGTGCCAGCACCAAAACAGGGGAGGGCAATCAGCCCCAGCATTTT. Translating gives CASTKTGEGNQPQHF.

The chain has TRBV12-5 and TRBJ2-1, with D possibly TRBD1 on 5 matching bases. Germline loops: CDR1 LGHNT, CDR2 FRNRAP. There are 14 residues in the CDR3. V was clipped by 1 base and J by 4 bases, with 8 bases between them. CDR3 sequence reads: CASGLGGVYNEQFF. For the CDR3, the DNA is TGTGCTAGTGGTTTGGGGGGCGTATACAATGAGCAGTTCTTC.

This chain links TRBV7-3 with TRBJ1-2; 8 positions match TRBD1. In germline, CDR1 is SGHTA, CDR2 FQGTGA. CDR3 length: 17 residues. V trimming: 5 bases; J trimming: 0 bases; junction bases outside the gene matches: 11. DNA for the CDR3: TGTGCCAGCAGCCCCGCCGGGACAGGCTCCGCTAACTATGGCTACACCTTC. As protein: CASSPAGTGSANYGYTF.

The chain is built from TRBV11-2 and TRBJ1-2; TRBD1 might be the D (6 bases). The V end lost 4 bases, the J end lost 7 bases, and 10 bases lay between the germline ends. This CDR3 has 12 residues. Germline V gene data show CDR1 as SGHAT and CDR2 as FQNNGV. In nucleotides, the CDR3 is TGTGCCAGCAGCTCCCAGGGGCCTGGCTACACCTTC. Protein product: CASSSQGPGYTF.

The V gene is TRBV5-5, the J gene TRBJ1-2, with D maybe TRBD1 (6 bases). With 0 bases removed from V and 8 bases from J, the gap between germline ends came to 11 bases. The CDR3 is made up of 13 amino acids. CDR1 and CDR2 from the germline V gene are SGHKS and YYEKEE (reference sequence). CDR3 sequence: CASSLETGNGYTF. DNA for the CDR3: TGTGCCAGCAGCTTGGAGACAGGTAACGGCTACACCTTC.

The J gene is TRBJ1-3, the V gene TRBV5-1; a possible D gene is TRBD1 (5 bases). This CDR3 is 16 amino acids long. Trimming left V 2 bases short and J 5 bases short, with 17 bases between. CDR1 SGHRS and CDR2 YFSETQ come from the germline V gene. Here the CDR3 reads CASSLTENLGRNTIYF. The CDR3 DNA reads as TGCGCCAGCAGCTTAACGGAGAATCTGGGGCGAAACACCATATATTTT.

The chain carries TRBV10-3 and TRBJ2-1; D gene ambiguous. The germline V gene has CDR1 ENHRY and CDR2 SYGVKD. Deletions cut 0 bases from V and 7 bases from J, with 13 bases between. This CDR3 spans 15 amino acids. CDR3 region: CAISESKSQVNEQFF. For the CDR3, the DNA is TGTGCCATCAGTGAGTCGAAGTCCCAGGTGAATGAGCAGTTCTTC.

A few counts support this clone. The CDR3 reads CASSLRGHGDYGYTF. The CDR3 DNA is TGCGCCAGCAGCTTGAGGGGACACGGTGACTATGGCTACACCTTC. The chain carries TRBV5-1 and TRBJ1-2, with D perhaps TRBD1 (6 bases). The CDR3 is 15 residues long. V was clipped by 1 base and J by 3 bases, with 13 bases between them. Looked up from germline, CDR1 is SGHRS and CDR2 is YFSETQ.

This sequence joins TRBV6-1 and TRBJ2-7; 10 nucleotides agree with TRBD1. The CDR3 extends over 18 amino acids. Germline V gene data show CDR1 as MNHNS and CDR2 as SASEGT. After removal of 1 base from V and 4 bases from J, the junction contained 13 bases not matched to a gene. The CDR3 nucleotides are TGTGCCAGCAGTGAAGGGGGACAGGGGTTCGCAGGGTGGTACGAGCAGTACTTC. It specifies CASSEGGQGFAGWYEQYF.

The J gene is TRBJ1-5, the V gene TRBV28, with D perhaps TRBD1 (5 bases). CDR3 length: 15 amino acids. V was trimmed by 4 bases and J by 3 bases, leaving 13 bases between them. Germline CDR1 MDHEN, CDR2 SYDVKM. CDR3: CASSWVNRLNQPQHF. CDR3 in DNA: TGTGCCAGCAGTTGGGTAAACAGGCTCAATCAGCCCCAGCATTTT. Together with reference TRBV28 and TRBJ1-5, the CDR3 gives the full variable domain: DVKVTQSSRYLVKRTGEKVFLECVQDMDHENMFWYRQDPGLGLRLIYFSYDVKMKEKGDIPEGYSVSREKKERFSLILESASTNQTSMYLCASSWVNRLNQPQHFGDGTRLSIL.

This rearrangement joins TRBV28 to TRBJ2-7; 7 bases agree with TRBD1. Looked up from germline, CDR1 is MDHEN and CDR2 is SYDVKM. V was clipped by 7 bases and J by 5 bases; unmatched bases: 11. This CDR3 is built from 14 residues. The chain's CDR3 is CASIDQGDRNEQYF. In DNA, the CDR3 is TGTGCCAGCATCGATCAGGGGGATCGGAACGAGCAGTACTTC.

CDR3 in amino acids: CSARFEQSIHF. The CDR3 bases are TGCAGTGCTAGATTTGAACAGTCCATCCACTTT. The J gene is TRBJ1-6, the V gene TRBV20-1; D remains ambiguous. CDR3 length equals 11 residues. In germline, CDR1 is DFQATT, CDR2 SNEGSKA (reference sequence). V gave up 2 bases and J gave up 17 bases, with 13 bases separating them.